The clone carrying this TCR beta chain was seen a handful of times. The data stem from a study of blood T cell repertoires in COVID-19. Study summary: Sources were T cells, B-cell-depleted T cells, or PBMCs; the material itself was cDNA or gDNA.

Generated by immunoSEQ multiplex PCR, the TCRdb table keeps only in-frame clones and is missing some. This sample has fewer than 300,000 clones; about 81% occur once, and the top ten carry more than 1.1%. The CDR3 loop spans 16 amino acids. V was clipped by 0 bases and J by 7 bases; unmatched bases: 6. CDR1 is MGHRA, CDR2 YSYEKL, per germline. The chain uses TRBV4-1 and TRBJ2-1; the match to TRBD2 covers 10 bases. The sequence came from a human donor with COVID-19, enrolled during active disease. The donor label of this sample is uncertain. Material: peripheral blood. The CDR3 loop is CASSQERLAGGNEQFF. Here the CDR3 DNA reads TGCGCCAGCAGCCAAGAACGACTAGCGGGCGGTAATGAGCAGTTCTTC.